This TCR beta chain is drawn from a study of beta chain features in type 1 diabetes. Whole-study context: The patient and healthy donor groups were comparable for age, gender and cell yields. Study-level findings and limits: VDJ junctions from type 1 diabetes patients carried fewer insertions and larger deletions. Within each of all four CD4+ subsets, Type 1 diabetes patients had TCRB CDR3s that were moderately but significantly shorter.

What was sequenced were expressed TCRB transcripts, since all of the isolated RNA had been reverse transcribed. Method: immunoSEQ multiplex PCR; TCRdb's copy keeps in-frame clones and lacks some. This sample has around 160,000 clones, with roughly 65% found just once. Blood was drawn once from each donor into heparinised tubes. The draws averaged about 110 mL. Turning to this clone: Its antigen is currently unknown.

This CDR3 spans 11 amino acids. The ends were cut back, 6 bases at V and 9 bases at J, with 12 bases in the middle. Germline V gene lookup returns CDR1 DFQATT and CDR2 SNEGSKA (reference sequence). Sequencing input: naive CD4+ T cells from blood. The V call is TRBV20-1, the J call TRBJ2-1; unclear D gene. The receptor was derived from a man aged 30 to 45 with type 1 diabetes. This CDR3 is CSALGFREQFF. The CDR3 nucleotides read TGCAGTGCCCTTGGCTTCCGTGAGCAGTTCTTC.